The 26 T cell receptor beta chains reported below all come from one sample, sequenced in a study of CD8+ T cells in alopecia areata. Following RNA extraction, reverse transcription yielded cDNA that acted as the sequencing template. The protocol was immunoSEQ multiplex PCR, while the TCRdb copy is restricted to in-frame clones and leaves out a portion. The repertoire holds approximately 150,000 clones, with 50% to 65% as singletons. Sequencing was carried out using CD4+ T cells sorted from blood. These receptor sequences come from a human donor in good health.

The chain has TRBV5-1 and TRBJ2-1, with 11 bases lining up with TRBD1. The V gene end was trimmed by 4 bases and the J gene end by 6 bases; junction bases not matched to a gene: 12. CDR3 length: 17 amino acids. The germline V gene encodes CDR1 SGHRS and CDR2 YFSETQ. Here the CDR3 DNA reads TGCGCCAGCAGCCGCAGCCCGGGACAGGGGGACCTCAATGAGCAGTTCTTC. As protein: CASSRSPGQGDLNEQFF.

For this clone: The sample contains more than one DNA sequence encoding this CDR3. This chain joins TRBV7-9 and TRBJ2-5, with D uncertain. Germline assignment: CDR1 SEHNR and CDR2 FQNEAQ (reference sequence). CDR3 length: 11 residues. V was cut by 0 bases and J by 5 bases, with 1 base left in between. The CDR3 loop reads CASSLAETQYF. For the CDR3, the DNA is TGTGCCAGCAGCTTAGCCGAGACCCAGTACTTC.

The CDR3 spells CASRRTTPGNYEQYF. Here the CDR3 DNA reads TGTGCCAGCAGACGAACCACTCCCGGGAACTACGAGCAGTACTTC. This rearrangement joins TRBV28 to TRBJ2-7, with D perhaps TRBD2 (5 bases). Germline CDR1 is MDHEN and CDR2 is SYDVKM. The CDR3 covers 15 residues. The V end was cut by 6 bases, the J end by 3 bases, with 18 bases between.

There are a few counts of this clone. V and J are TRBV6-6 and TRBJ2-1, with 10 bases matching TRBD2. V was pared by 8 bases and J by 10 bases, with 8 bases of the junction left unmatched. Germline lookup yields CDR1 MNHNY and CDR2 SVGAGI (reference sequence). The CDR3 has 13 amino acids. This CDR3 is CASATSSGREQFF. In DNA, the CDR3 is TGTGCCAGCGCCACCAGTAGCGGGAGGGAGCAGTTCTTC.

The chain combines TRBV29-1 with TRBJ2-1; no firm D call. Germline CDR1 SQVTM, CDR2 ANQGSEA. This CDR3 region has 16 residues. Trimming cost V 4 bases and J 0 bases, with 16 bases left between them. The CDR3 sequence: CSVAPPTSASYNEQFF. The CDR3 coding sequence is TGCAGCGTTGCCCCTCCGACCTCGGCCTCCTACAATGAGCAGTTCTTC.

The chain joins TRBV5-1 to TRBJ2-7; D ambiguous. Germline loops: CDR1 SGHRS, CDR2 YFSETQ. V gave up 5 bases and J gave up 2 bases, with 5 bases separating them. CDR3 length: 11 amino acids. The CDR3 loop is CASSSAYEQYF. DNA for the CDR3: TGCGCCAGCAGTTCGGCCTACGAGCAGTACTTC.

V is TRBV2 and J is TRBJ1-1; possible D gene TRBD1, 6 bases. The CDR3 runs 19 residues. Germline CDR1 SNHLY, CDR2 FYNNEI. The ends were cut back, 2 bases at V and 1 base at J, with 23 bases in the middle. This CDR3 reads CASSESLYQGLTRNTEAFF. The CDR3 region has the DNA TGTGCCAGCAGTGAAAGCTTGTACCAGGGGCTCACTAGGAACACTGAAGCTTTCTTT.

The CDR3 loop reads CASSLGRGRNYGYTF. As DNA, the CDR3 is TGCGCCAGCAGCTTGGGCAGGGGGCGCAACTATGGCTACACCTTC. The chain is built from TRBV5-1 and TRBJ1-2; the match to TRBD1 covers 8 bases. The trim removed 0 bases at V and 2 bases at J, leaving 3 bases unmatched. Germline-derived CDR1 and CDR2 are SGHRS and YFSETQ. This CDR3 comprises 15 residues.

The chain links TRBV29-1 to TRBJ2-2; 11 bases are a match to TRBD1. CDR3 size: 15 residues. V shed 2 bases and J 4 bases; nucleotides not matched to a gene: 3. Germline V gene lookup returns CDR1 SQVTM and CDR2 ANQGSEA. The chain's CDR3 is CSVEKGTGGTGELFF. In DNA form, the CDR3 reads TGCAGCGTTGAAAAAGGGACAGGGGGCACCGGGGAGCTGTTTTTT.

This clone was recorded a few times. The chain has TRBV6-5 and TRBJ2-1, with D possibly matching TRBD2 (5 bases). Trimming cost V 2 bases and J 4 bases, with 12 bases left between them. CDR3 length: 15 amino acids. Germline CDR1 and CDR2: MNHEY and SVGAGI. The CDR3 sequence: CASSYEGPRYNEQFF. The CDR3 nucleotides are TGTGCCAGCAGTTACGAGGGCCCAAGGTACAATGAGCAGTTCTTC.

The rearrangement joins TRBV29-1 to TRBJ2-4, with TRBD2 as a possible D gene (6 bases). The V and J ends lost 4 bases and 8 bases respectively, with 15 bases between them. The CDR3 sequence is 13 residues long. Germline-derived CDR1 and CDR2 are SQVTM and ANQGSEA. The CDR3 loop is CSVVGGRRDIQYF. In nucleotides, the CDR3 is TGCAGCGTTGTCGGCGGCCGGAGGGACATTCAGTACTTC.

This rearrangement joins TRBV15 to TRBJ1-4; D is unclear. The CDR3 is 13 residues long. The germline V gene has CDR1 LNHNV and CDR2 YYDKDF (reference sequence). V dropped 0 bases and J dropped 7 bases, with 6 bases sitting between them. CDR3 DNA sequence: TGTGCCACCAGCAGAGATGCGGCTGAAAAACTGTTTTTT. Protein sequence: CATSRDAAEKLFF.

This clone was counted a single time. The chain couples TRBV5-6 to TRBJ1-1; TRBD1 is a possible D gene (6 bases). Trimming left V 5 bases short and J 2 bases short, with 10 bases between. The CDR3 spans 13 residues. Germline lookup yields CDR1 SGHDT and CDR2 YYEEEE. The CDR3 protein is CASRRTDNTEAFF. For the CDR3, the DNA is TGTGCCAGCAGAAGGACAGATAACACTGAAGCTTTCTTT.

The sample holds one count of this clone. For the CDR3, the DNA is TGCAGCGTTGCAGCCGGGGGATCCTACTATGGCTACACCTTC. Translating it yields CSVAAGGSYYGYTF. The rearrangement links TRBV29-1 to TRBJ1-2, with D possibly matching TRBD1 (5 bases). Looked up from germline, CDR1 is SQVTM and CDR2 is ANQGSEA. CDR3 length: 14 residues. V dropped 4 bases and J dropped 3 bases, with 15 bases sitting between them.

This chain links TRBV9 with TRBJ2-1; either TRBD1 or TRBD2 may supply D (5 bases each). Germline CDR1 and CDR2: SGDLS and YYNGEE. The CDR3 covers 13 residues. The V gene lost 4 bases and the J gene lost 7 bases, with 12 bases spanning the gap. As DNA, the CDR3 is TGTGCCAGCAGCCCGAGGGACCTAAATGAGCAGTTCTTC. As protein: CASSPRDLNEQFF.

This chain links TRBV29-1 with TRBJ2-1; 13 positions match TRBD2. There are 15 residues in the CDR3. CDR1 and CDR2 (germline): SQVTM, ANQGSEA. J gave up 6 bases and V 4 bases, and 6 bases lay outside the gene matches. CDR3: CSVGFGTSGINEQFF. The CDR3 nucleotides read TGCAGCGTTGGGTTTGGGACTAGCGGGATCAATGAGCAGTTCTTC.

This chain connects TRBV7-2 to TRBJ2-7; D is perhaps TRBD1 (6 bases). In germline, CDR1 is SGHTA, CDR2 FQGNSA. The CDR3 length is 15 residues. The V end lost 1 base, the J end lost 1 base, and 11 bases lay between the germline ends. The CDR3 nucleotides are TGTGCCAGCAGCTTAGGGGCAGGGGTATCCTACGAGCAGTACTTC. This translates into CASSLGAGVSYEQYF.

This chain uses TRBV29-1 with TRBJ2-5; no reliable D call. Looked up from germline, CDR1 is SQVTM and CDR2 is ANQGSEA. The CDR3 has 12 amino acids. Trimming stripped 7 bases from V and 3 bases from J, with 12 bases between. The CDR3 DNA reads TGCAGCGGAGCCGAAGGTGAAGAGACCCAGTACTTC. It codes for CSGAEGEETQYF. Based on the CDR3 plus reference TRBV29-1 and TRBJ2-5, the full variable domain is SAVISQKPSRDICQRGTSLTIQCQVDSQVTMMFWYRQQPGQSLTLIATANQGSEATYESGFVIDKFPISRPNLTFSTLTVSNMSPEDSSIYLCSGAEGEETQYFGPGTRLLVL.

The chain is built from TRBV11-2 and TRBJ2-3; D perhaps matches TRBD1 (5 bases). This CDR3 region has 15 residues. Germline-derived CDR1 and CDR2 are SGHAT and FQNNGV. Trimming removed 4 bases at V and 3 bases at J, with 14 bases between. CDR3 in amino acids: CASSSIPSGTDTQYF. The CDR3 DNA sequence: TGTGCCAGCAGCTCCATCCCCTCAGGGACAGATACGCAGTATTTT.

This chain uses TRBV20-1 with TRBJ1-1; D is undetermined. The CDR3 has 11 residues. V was shortened by 2 bases and J by 3 bases, with 4 bases between the two germline ends. Germline V lookup: CDR1 DFQATT, CDR2 SNEGSKA (reference sequence). The DNA for the CDR3 is TGCAGTGCTAGACGTGACACTGAAGCTTTCTTT. Its translation: CSARRDTEAFF.

This clone has just a few counts. The gene calls are TRBV7-8 and TRBJ1-5; D gene unclear. The CDR3 covers 17 residues. The germline V gene has CDR1 SGHVS and CDR2 FQNEAQ. V lost 0 bases to trimming and J lost 1 base, with 13 bases between them. The CDR3 region is CASSLASGGTSNQPQHF. DNA of the CDR3: TGTGCCAGCAGCTTAGCCTCAGGTGGTACGAGCAATCAGCCCCAGCATTTT.

This clone was counted once. This chain joins TRBV6-5 and TRBJ2-1; no firm D call. The CDR3 is 13 amino acids. Germline V gives CDR1 MNHEY, CDR2 SVGAGI. The V and J ends lost 7 bases and 9 bases respectively, with 16 bases between them. CDR3 bases: TGTGCCAGCACCTCGCGTTTATCGGTTGAGCAGTTCTTC. This sequence encodes CASTSRLSVEQFF.

V is TRBV29-1 and J is TRBJ2-1; no clear D. This CDR3 spans 11 amino acids. V lost 4 bases, J lost 6 bases, and 7 bases lay in between. The germline V gene encodes CDR1 SQVTM and CDR2 ANQGSEA. CDR3 sequence (DNA): TGCAGCGTTGCCATGTTCAATGAGCAGTTCTTC. As protein: CSVAMFNEQFF.

This chain joins TRBV4-1 and TRBJ2-1; D uncertain. This CDR3 has 18 amino acids. V lost 0 bases, J lost 12 bases, and 27 bases lay in between. Germline CDR1 is MGHRA and CDR2 is YSYEKL. CDR3 sequence (DNA): TGCGCCAGCAGCCAAGATTGGTTGGTGGCAGTGGGTACGATGGGGCAGTTCTTC. Amino acids: CASSQDWLVAVGTMGQFF.

This clone showed up just a few times. The chain links TRBV19 to TRBJ2-4; a possible D gene is TRBD1 (6 bases). CDR1 LNHDA and CDR2 SQIVND come from the germline V gene (reference sequence). Trimming left V 3 bases short and J 2 bases short, with 11 bases between. This CDR3 spans 15 amino acids. The CDR3 loop reads CASSMNRVTKNIQYF. The CDR3 coding sequence is TGTGCCAGTAGTATGAACAGGGTGACCAAAAACATTCAGTACTTC.

The rearrangement uses TRBV19 and TRBJ1-5; 9 nucleotides match TRBD1. Losses at the gene ends were 10 bases for V and 5 bases for J; bases not matched to a gene: 6. The CDR3 covers 13 residues. Germline assignment: CDR1 LNHDA and CDR2 SQIVND (reference sequence). The CDR3 DNA is TGTGCCACTACGGGACAGGGCCATCAGCCCCAGCATTTT. Protein sequence: CATTGQGHQPQHF.